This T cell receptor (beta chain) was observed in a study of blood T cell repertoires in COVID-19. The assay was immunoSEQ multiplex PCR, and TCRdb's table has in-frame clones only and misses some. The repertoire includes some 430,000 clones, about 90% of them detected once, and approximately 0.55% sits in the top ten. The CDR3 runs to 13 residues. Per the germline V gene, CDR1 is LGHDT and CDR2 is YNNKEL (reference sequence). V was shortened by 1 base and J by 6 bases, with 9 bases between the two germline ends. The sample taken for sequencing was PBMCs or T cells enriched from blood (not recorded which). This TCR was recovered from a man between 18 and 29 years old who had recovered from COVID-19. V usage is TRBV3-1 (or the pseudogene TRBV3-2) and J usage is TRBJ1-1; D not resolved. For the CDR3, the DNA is TGTGCCAGCAGCCAAGTCACATCATCTGAAGCTTTCTTT. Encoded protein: CASSQVTSSEAFF.